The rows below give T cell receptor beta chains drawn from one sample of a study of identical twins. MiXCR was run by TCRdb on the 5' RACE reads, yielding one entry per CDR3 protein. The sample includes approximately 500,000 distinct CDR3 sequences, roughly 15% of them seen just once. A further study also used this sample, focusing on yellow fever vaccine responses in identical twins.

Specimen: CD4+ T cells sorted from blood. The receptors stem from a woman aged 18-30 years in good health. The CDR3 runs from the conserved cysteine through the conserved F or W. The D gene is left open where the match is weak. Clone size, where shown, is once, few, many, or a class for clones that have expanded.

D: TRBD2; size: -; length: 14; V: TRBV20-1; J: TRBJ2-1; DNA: TGCAGTGCTAGCGGGGGGGTATCCTACAATGAGCAGTTCTTC; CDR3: CSASGGVSYNEQFF
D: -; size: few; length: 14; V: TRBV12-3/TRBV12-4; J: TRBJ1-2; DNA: TGTGCCAGCAGTTTCGACAATATGGACTATGGCTACACCTTC; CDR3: CASSFDNMDYGYTF
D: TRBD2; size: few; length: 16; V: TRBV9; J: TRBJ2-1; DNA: TGTGCCAGCAGCCCAAACCCCGGGACTAGATACAATGAGCAGTTCTTC; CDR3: CASSPNPGTRYNEQFF
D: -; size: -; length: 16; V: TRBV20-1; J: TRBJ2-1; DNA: TGCAGTGCTAGAGCACCCCAGGGCAGGGGGGACAATGAGCAGTTCTTC; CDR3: CSARAPQGRGDNEQFF
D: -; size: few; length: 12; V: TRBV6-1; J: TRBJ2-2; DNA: TGTGCCACCCCCAAACTCGGCGGGGAGCTGTTTTTT; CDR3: CATPKLGGELFF
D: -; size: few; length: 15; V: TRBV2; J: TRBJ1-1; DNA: TGTGCCAGCAGGAAGGAGAAGGTAGGGGACACTGAAGCTTTCTTT; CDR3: CASRKEKVGDTEAFF
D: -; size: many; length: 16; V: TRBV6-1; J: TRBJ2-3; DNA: TGTGCCAGCAGCCGATCGACAGGTACTAGCACAGATACGCAGTATTTT; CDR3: CASSRSTGTSTDTQYF
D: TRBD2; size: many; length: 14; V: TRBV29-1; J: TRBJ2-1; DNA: TGCAGCGTTGAGCCAAGCGGGAGAAAGGGTGAGCAGTTCTTC; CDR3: CSVEPSGRKGEQFF
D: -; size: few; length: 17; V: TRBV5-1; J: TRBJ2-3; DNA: TGCGCCAGCAGCACAATACCACCAGGAGCCAGCACAGATACGCAGTATTTT; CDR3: CASSTIPPGASTDTQYF
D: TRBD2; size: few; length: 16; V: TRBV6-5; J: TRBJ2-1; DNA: TGTGCCAGCAGTTGGGGAAGGACTAGCGGGAGTAATGAGCAGTTCTTC; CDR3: CASSWGRTSGSNEQFF
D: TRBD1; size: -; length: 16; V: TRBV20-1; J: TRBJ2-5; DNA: TGCAGTGCTAGAGATCCCCGGACAGGGCCTCAAGAGACCCAGTACTTC; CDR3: CSARDPRTGPQETQYF
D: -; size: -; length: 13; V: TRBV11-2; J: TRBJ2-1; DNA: TGTGCCAGCAGCTCGACCAGGGGTGTGGAGCAGTTCTTC; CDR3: CASSSTRGVEQFF
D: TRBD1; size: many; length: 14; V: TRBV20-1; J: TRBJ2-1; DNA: TGCAGTGCTAGAGTGGACAGGGGTATCGGCGAGCAGTTCTTC; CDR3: CSARVDRGIGEQFF
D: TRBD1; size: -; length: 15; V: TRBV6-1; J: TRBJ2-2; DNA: TGTGCCAGCAGGGAGGGGGACAGGGAAGCCGGGGAGCTGTTTTTT; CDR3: CASREGDREAGELFF
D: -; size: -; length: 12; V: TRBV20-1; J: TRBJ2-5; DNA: TGCAGTGCTCGTTTCAGCCAAGAGACCCAGTACTTC; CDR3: CSARFSQETQYF
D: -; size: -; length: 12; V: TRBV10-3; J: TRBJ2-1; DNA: TGTGCCATCAGCTCGAACTACAATGAGCAGTTCTTC; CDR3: CAISSNYNEQFF
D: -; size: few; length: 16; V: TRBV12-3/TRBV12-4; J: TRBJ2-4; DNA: TGTGCCAGCAGTTTAGTCCGGGGGCCGGCCAAAAACATTCAGTACTTC; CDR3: CASSLVRGPAKNIQYF
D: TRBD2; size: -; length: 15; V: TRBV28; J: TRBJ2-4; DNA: TGTGCCAGCAGTACTAGCGGGGGGGCCAAAAACATTCAGTACTTC; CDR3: CASSTSGGAKNIQYF
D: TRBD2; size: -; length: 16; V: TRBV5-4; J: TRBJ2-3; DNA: TGTGCCAGCAGCTTGGCAAGCGGGACTCCGTTAGATACGCAGTATTTT; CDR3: CASSLASGTPLDTQYF
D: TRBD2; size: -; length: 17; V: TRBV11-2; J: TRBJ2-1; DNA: TGTGCCAGCAGCCTAGGGGGTAGCGGGGCATCCCTGAATGAGCAGTTCTTC; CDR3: CASSLGGSGASLNEQFF
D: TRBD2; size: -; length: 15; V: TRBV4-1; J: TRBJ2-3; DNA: TGCGCCAGCAGCCAAACTAGCGCAGGCACAGATACGCAGTATTTT; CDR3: CASSQTSAGTDTQYF
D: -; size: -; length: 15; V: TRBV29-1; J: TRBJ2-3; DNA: TGCAGCGTTGTCGAAAGGCCTAAGAAGACAGATACGCAGTATTTT; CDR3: CSVVERPKKTDTQYF
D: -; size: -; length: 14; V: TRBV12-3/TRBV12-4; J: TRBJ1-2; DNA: TGTGCCAGCAGTTTAGCGGCGAATATGGGTGGCTACACCTTC; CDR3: CASSLAANMGGYTF
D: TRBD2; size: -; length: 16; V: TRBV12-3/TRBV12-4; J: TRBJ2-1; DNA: TGTGCCAGCAGTTCACTAGCGGTTTCTTCTTACAATGAGCAGTTCTTC; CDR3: CASSSLAVSSYNEQFF
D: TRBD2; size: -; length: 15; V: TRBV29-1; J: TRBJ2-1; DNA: TGCAGCGGGAGGACTAGCGGGAGCTCCTACAATGAGCAGTTCTTC; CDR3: CSGRTSGSSYNEQFF
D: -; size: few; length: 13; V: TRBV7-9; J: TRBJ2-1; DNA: TGTGCCAGCAGCTTAAATGGGTCCGATGAGCAGTTCTTC; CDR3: CASSLNGSDEQFF
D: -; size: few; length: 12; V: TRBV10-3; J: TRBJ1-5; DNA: TGTGCCATCAGTGAGTCCACTCAGCCCCAGCATTTT; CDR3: CAISESTQPQHF